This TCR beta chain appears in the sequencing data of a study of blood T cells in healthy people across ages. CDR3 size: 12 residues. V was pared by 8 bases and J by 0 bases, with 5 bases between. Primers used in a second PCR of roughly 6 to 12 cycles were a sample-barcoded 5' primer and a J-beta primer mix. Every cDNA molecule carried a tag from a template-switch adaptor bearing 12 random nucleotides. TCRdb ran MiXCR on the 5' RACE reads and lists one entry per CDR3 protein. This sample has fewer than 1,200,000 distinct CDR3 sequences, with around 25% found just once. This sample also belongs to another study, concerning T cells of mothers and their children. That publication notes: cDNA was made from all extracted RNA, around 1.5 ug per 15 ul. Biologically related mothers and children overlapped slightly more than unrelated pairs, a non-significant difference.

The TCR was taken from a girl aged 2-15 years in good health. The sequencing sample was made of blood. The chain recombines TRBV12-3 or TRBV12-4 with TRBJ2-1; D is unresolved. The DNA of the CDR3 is TGTGCCAGCGCCCCCTCCTACAATGAGCAGTTCTTC. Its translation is CASAPSYNEQFF.